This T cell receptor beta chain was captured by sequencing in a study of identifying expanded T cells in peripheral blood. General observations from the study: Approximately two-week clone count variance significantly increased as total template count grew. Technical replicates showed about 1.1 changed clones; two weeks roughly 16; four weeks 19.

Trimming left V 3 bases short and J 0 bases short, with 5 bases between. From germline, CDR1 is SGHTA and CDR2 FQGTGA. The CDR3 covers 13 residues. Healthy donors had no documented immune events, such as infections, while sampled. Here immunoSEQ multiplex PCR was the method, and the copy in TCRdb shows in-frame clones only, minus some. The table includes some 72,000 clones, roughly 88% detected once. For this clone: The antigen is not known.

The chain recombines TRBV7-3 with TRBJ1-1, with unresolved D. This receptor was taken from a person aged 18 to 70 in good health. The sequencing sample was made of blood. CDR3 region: CASSFNMNTEAFF. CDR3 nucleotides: TGTGCCAGCAGCTTCAACATGAACACTGAAGCTTTCTTT.